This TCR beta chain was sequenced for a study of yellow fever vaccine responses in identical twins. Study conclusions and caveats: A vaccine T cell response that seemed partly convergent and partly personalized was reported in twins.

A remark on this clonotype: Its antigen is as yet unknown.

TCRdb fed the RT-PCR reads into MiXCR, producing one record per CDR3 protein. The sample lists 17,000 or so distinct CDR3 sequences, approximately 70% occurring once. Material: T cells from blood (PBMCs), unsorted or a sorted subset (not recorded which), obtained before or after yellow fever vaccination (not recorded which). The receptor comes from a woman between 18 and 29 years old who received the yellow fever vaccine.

The CDR3 DNA follows: TGCAGTGCTAGAATTGTCGGGAAAGGCTACACCTTC. Translation gives CSARIVGKGYTF. The V call is TRBV20-1, the J call TRBJ1-2; unclear D gene. Germline values: CDR1 DFQATT, CDR2 SNEGSKA (reference sequence). The V end lost 2 bases, the J end lost 8 bases, and 12 bases lay between the germline ends. This CDR3 comprises 12 residues.